This T cell receptor (beta chain) was retrieved from a study of cytomegalovirus exposure and HLA in healthy donors. Findings and caveats of the study: Association with HLA alleles at 0.05 false discovery rate was found for some 18,000 TCR beta sequences in a later analysis.

Amplification used 60 Vbeta primers and 13 Jbeta primers. Profiling relied on immunoSEQ multiplex PCR, and the TCRdb table lists in-frame clones only, not all of them. This sample has under 110,000 clones; around 85% occur once, and the top ten carry approximately 4%. Regarding donors, all were healthy bone marrow donors. Concerning this clone itself: Its antigen is currently unknown.

This sequence originates from a man between 25 and 39 years old in good health and CMV-seronegative. The sequencing sample was made of PBMCs.

The CDR3 sequence: CASSIFVGGSQWYEQYF. CDR3 bases: TGTGCCAGTAGTATTTTCGTCGGAGGGTCCCAGTGGTACGAGCAGTACTTC. The gene calls are TRBV19 and TRBJ2-7; D is perhaps TRBD2 (6 bases). The V and J ends lost 3 bases and 4 bases respectively, with 22 bases between them. Germline CDR1 and CDR2: LNHDA and SQIVND (reference sequence). This CDR3 is built from 17 residues.